A single sample is the source of the 28 T cell receptor beta chains below, sequenced in a study of CXCR3-negative and CXCR3-positive naive CD8 T cells. Study conclusions and caveats: CXCR3-positive naive cells had TRB CDR3s that were more hydrophobic than CXCR3-negative naive cells had.

Which antigens these TCRs recognize remains unknown. The libraries of TRB cDNA were constructed through 5' RACE using UMI labels. TCRdb re-called the 5' RACE reads; every CDR3 protein appears as one record, without DNA. This sample's table reports around 84,000 distinct CDR3 sequences. The sequencing input was naive CXCR3+ CD8+ T cells from blood. Subset indicated: CD45RO-CCR7+CD27+CD95- naive CD8+ T cells expressing CXCR3 (TNR3+). The source is a human donor in good health. Some clones in this sample may be carry-over from other donors' samples.

The chain links TRBV20-1 to TRBJ2-1; the TRBD2 assignment by TCRdb is unverifiable without DNA. This CDR3 has 15 amino acids. Germline CDR1 reads DFQATT; CDR2 reads SNEGSKA (reference sequence). The CDR3 loop is CSARSIAGDNNEQFF.

This sequence joins TRBV20-1 and TRBJ2-7; TCRdb indicates TRBD1, and absent DNA this call remains unverified. The germline V gene encodes CDR1 DFQATT and CDR2 SNEGSKA (reference sequence). The CDR3 loop spans 17 amino acids. CDR3 amino acids: CSARGGLTGQSSYGQYF.

The chain couples TRBV25-1 to TRBJ2-7; as DNA is missing, the TRBD1 call by TCRdb cannot be tested. The CDR3 runs 14 residues. In germline, CDR1 is MGHDK, CDR2 SYGVNS. This CDR3 is CASSDSGGSYEQYF.

V and J are TRBV29-1 and TRBJ2-1. Germline lookup yields CDR1 SQVTM and CDR2 ANQGSEA. There are 13 residues in the CDR3. The chain's CDR3 is CSASTSSYNEQFF.

The chain links TRBV12-3 or TRBV12-4 to TRBJ2-4. The CDR3 consists of 12 residues. Here the CDR3 reads CASLGRRNIQYF.

This chain links TRBV29-1 with TRBJ2-2. The germline V gene has CDR1 SQVTM and CDR2 ANQGSEA. The CDR3 spans 15 residues. The CDR3 region is CSVPIGRSDTGELFF.

This chain joins TRBV7-2 and TRBJ1-2; TCRdb reports TRBD1, a call that lacks DNA to check it against. Germline V gene lookup returns CDR1 SGHTA and CDR2 FQGNSA. There are 16 residues in the CDR3. The CDR3 spells CASSPKRTGTYYGYTF. Variable domain in full (rest from reference TRBV7-2 and TRBJ1-2): GAGVSQSPSNKVTEKGKDVELRCDPISGHTALYWYRQSLGQGLEFLIYFQGNSAPDKSGLPSDRFSAERTGGSVSTLTIQRTQQEDSAVYLCASSPKRTGTYYGYTFGSGTRLTVV.

V usage is TRBV6-5 and J usage is TRBJ2-7; TCRdb proposes TRBD1, but this gene call is untestable without DNA. The CDR3 is 15 residues long. Germline assignment: CDR1 MNHEY and CDR2 SVGAGI. CDR3 in amino acids: CASSPPTGGFGEQYF.

The chain has TRBV28 and TRBJ2-1; TCRdb proposes TRBD2, but this gene call is untestable without DNA. Germline V gene sequence: CDR1 MDHEN, CDR2 SYDVKM. The CDR3 is 15 amino acids. CDR3 amino acids: CASTSGLADYNEQFF.

The chain couples TRBV12-3 or TRBV12-4 to TRBJ2-7; TCRdb calls TRBD1, which cannot be checked without DNA. The CDR3 loop spans 13 amino acids. The CDR3: CASSNRPGFEQYF.

This CDR3 reads CASSEGTVKFTEAFF. The chain couples TRBV25-1 to TRBJ1-1; TCRdb outputs TRBD1, but without DNA this stays unchecked. The germline V gene has CDR1 MGHDK and CDR2 SYGVNS. The CDR3 extends over 15 amino acids.

The chain joins TRBV6-5 to TRBJ1-2; without DNA, the TCRdb call of TRBD1 cannot be checked. There are 15 residues in the CDR3. The V gene's germline CDR1 is MNHEY and CDR2 SVGAGI. CDR3 in amino acids: CASSQTKQGYYGYTF.

J is TRBJ1-4 and V is TRBV15; TCRdb gives TRBD1 as the D gene, but with no DNA this cannot be confirmed. The germline gives CDR1 LNHNV, CDR2 YYDKDF (reference sequence). The CDR3 length is 15 residues. The CDR3 protein is CATGNPGTWDEKLFF.

The chain has TRBV6-6 and TRBJ2-3; TCRdb lists TRBD1, though no DNA is available to test this call. Germline V gene lookup returns CDR1 MNHNY and CDR2 SVGAGI (reference sequence). The CDR3 is 15 amino acids. The CDR3 sequence: CASSYVQGGTDTQYF.

The chain joins TRBV12-3 or TRBV12-4 to TRBJ2-7; checking the TCRdb D call of TRBD1 is not possible without DNA. The CDR3 contains 15 residues. The CDR3 sequence is CASSPGIGPSYEQYF.

The chain employs TRBV29-1 and TRBJ2-2; the D call from TCRdb, TRBD1, cannot be confirmed without DNA. In germline, CDR1 is SQVTM, CDR2 ANQGSEA. The CDR3 covers 13 residues. The CDR3 loop is CSVEGGVDGELFF.

The chain is built from TRBV29-1 and TRBJ2-1; TCRdb reports TRBD2, a call that lacks DNA to check it against. Germline V CDR1 and CDR2: SQVTM, ANQGSEA. The CDR3 is made up of 14 amino acids. The CDR3 sequence: CSVPSGKTQNEQFF.

The rearrangement joins TRBV6-1 to TRBJ2-7; the TRBD2 assignment by TCRdb is unverifiable without DNA. Germline V CDR1 and CDR2: MNHNS, SASEGT. The CDR3 loop spans 14 amino acids. This CDR3 is CASSELSGPGEQYF.

The chain joins TRBV18 to TRBJ2-1; TCRdb's assignment of TRBD1 cannot be checked, as there is no DNA. The V gene's germline CDR1 is KGHSH and CDR2 LQKENI. The CDR3 is 13 residues long. CDR3 in amino acids: CASSPGQGAEQFF.

The chain employs TRBV28 and TRBJ2-3; the D call of TRBD1 rests on TCRdb alone, since no DNA is present to check it. Germline CDR1 reads MDHEN; CDR2 reads SYDVKM. CDR3 length equals 15 residues. This chain's CDR3 is CASSLGGGGTDTQYF.

This chain joins TRBV28 and TRBJ2-7; TCRdb indicates TRBD1, and absent DNA this call remains unverified. Germline loops: CDR1 MDHEN, CDR2 SYDVKM. The CDR3 sequence is 11 residues long. CDR3 sequence: CASTPGVEQYF.

The chain couples TRBV29-1 to TRBJ2-5; absent DNA, TCRdb's TRBD1 call cannot be checked. Germline V gene sequence: CDR1 SQVTM, CDR2 ANQGSEA. The CDR3 covers 17 residues. The CDR3 loop reads CSVEAGQGLTLQETQYF.

This chain uses TRBV20-1 with TRBJ2-7. Germline lookup yields CDR1 DFQATT and CDR2 SNEGSKA (reference sequence). This CDR3 spans 13 amino acids. The CDR3 loop reads CSARDDSSYEQYF.

The CDR3 protein is CSVPRLGSTGELFF. The gene calls are TRBV29-1 and TRBJ2-2; TCRdb gives TRBD1 as the D gene, but with no DNA this cannot be confirmed. Germline V CDR1 and CDR2: SQVTM, ANQGSEA. The CDR3 contains 14 residues.

The CDR3 region is CASSPTWTEQFF. This chain connects TRBV28 to TRBJ2-1. This CDR3 spans 12 amino acids. Per the germline V gene, CDR1 is MDHEN and CDR2 is SYDVKM.

V is TRBV6-6 and J is TRBJ1-1; TCRdb calls TRBD1, which cannot be checked without DNA. This CDR3 has 13 amino acids. CDR1 is MNHNY and CDR2 is SVGAGI in the germline V gene (reference sequence). The CDR3 sequence is CASSPGGRYEAFF.

V is TRBV27 and J is TRBJ1-5. Per the germline V gene, CDR1 is MNHEY and CDR2 is SMNVEV (reference sequence). CDR3 length: 15 amino acids. The CDR3 loop reads CASTRTGTSNQPQHF.

The genes are TRBV12-3 or TRBV12-4 and TRBJ1-1; TCRdb outputs TRBD1, but without DNA this stays unchecked. The CDR3 is 12 amino acids. The CDR3 reads CASQGLGTEAFF.